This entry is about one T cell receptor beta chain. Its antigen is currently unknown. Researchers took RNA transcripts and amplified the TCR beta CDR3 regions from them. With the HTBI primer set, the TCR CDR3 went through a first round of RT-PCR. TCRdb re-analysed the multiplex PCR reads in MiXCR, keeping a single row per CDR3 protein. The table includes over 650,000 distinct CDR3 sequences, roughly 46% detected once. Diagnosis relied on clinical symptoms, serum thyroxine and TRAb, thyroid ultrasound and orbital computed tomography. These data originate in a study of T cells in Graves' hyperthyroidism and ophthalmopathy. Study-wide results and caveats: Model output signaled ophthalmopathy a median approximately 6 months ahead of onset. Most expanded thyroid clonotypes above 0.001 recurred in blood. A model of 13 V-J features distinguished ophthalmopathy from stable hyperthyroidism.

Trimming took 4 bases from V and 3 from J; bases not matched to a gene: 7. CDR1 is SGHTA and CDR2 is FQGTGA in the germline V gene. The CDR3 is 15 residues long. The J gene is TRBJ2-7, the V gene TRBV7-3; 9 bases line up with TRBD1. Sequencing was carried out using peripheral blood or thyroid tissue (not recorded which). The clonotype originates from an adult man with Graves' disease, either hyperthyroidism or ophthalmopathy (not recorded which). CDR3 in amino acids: CASSSGQGEYYEQYF. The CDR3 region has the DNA TGTGCCAGCAGCTCGGGACAGGGTGAATACTACGAGCAGTACTTC. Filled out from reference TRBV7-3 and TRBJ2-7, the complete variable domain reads GAGVSQTPSNKVTEKGKYVELRCDPISGHTALYWYRQSLGQGPEFLIYFQGTGAADDSGLPNDRFFAVRPEGSVSTLKIQRTERGDSAVYLCASSSGQGEYYEQYFGPGTRLTVT.